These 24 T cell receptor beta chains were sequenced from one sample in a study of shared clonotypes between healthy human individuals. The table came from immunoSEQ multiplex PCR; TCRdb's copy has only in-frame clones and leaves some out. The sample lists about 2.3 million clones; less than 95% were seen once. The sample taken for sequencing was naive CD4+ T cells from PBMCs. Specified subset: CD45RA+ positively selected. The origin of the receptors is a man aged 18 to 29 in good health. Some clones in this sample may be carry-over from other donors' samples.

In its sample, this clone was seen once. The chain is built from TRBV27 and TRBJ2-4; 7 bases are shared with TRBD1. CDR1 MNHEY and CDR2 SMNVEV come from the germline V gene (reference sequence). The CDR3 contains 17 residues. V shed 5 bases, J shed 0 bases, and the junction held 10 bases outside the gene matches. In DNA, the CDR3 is TGTGCCAGCAGTACCGGGACAGACTTCTTAGCCAAAAACATTCAGTACTTC. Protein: CASSTGTDFLAKNIQYF.

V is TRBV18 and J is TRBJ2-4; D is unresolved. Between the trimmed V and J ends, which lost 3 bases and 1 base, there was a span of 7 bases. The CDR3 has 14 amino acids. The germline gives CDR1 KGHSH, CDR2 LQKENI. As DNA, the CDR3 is TGTGCCAGCTCACCGATGGTGGCCAAAAACATTCAGTACTTC. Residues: CASSPMVAKNIQYF.

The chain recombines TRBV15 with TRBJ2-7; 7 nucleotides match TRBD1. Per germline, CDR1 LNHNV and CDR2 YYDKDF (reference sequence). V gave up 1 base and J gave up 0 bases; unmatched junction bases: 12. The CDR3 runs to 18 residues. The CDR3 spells CATSRAPTPGQSSYEQYF. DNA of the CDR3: TGTGCCACCAGCAGAGCCCCAACGCCGGGACAGAGCTCCTACGAGCAGTACTTC.

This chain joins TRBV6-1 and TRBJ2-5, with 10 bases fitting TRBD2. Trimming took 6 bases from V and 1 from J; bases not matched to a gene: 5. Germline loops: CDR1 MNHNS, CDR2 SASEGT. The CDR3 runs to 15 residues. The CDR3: CASSYGLAVQETQYF. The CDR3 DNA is TGTGCCAGCAGCTACGGACTAGCGGTCCAAGAGACCCAGTACTTC.

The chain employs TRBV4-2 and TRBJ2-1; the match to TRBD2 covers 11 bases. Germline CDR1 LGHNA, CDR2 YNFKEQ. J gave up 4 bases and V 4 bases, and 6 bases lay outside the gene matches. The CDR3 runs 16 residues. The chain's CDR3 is CASSRTLAGEYNEQFF. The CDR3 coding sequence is TGTGCCAGCAGCCGGACACTAGCGGGAGAGTACAATGAGCAGTTCTTC.

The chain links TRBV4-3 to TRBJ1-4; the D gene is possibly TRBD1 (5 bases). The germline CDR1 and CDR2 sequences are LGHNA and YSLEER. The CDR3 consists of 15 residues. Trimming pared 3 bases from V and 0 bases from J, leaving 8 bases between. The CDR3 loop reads CASSHDSATNEKLFF. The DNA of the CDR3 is TGCGCCAGCAGCCACGACAGCGCAACTAATGAAAAACTGTTTTTT.

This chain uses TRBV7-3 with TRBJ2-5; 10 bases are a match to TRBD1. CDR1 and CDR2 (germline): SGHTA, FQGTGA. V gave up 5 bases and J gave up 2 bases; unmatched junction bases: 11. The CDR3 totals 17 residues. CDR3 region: CASSPGQGIKRQETQYF. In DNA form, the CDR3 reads TGTGCCAGCAGCCCGGGACAGGGGATTAAGAGGCAAGAGACCCAGTACTTC.

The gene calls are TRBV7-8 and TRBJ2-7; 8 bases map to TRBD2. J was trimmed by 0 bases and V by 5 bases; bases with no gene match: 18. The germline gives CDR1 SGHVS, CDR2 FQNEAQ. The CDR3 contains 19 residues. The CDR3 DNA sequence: TGTGCCAGCAGCCCAGTCTTGGGGGGCGGGAGGACCTTCTCCTACGAGCAGTACTTC. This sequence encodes CASSPVLGGGRTFSYEQYF.

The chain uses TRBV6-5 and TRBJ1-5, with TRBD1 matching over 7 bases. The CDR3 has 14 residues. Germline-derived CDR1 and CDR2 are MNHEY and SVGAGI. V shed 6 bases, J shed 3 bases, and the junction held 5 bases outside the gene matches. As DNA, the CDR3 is TGTGCCAGCAGGGGGACAGCCATCAATCAGCCCCAGCATTTT. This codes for CASRGTAINQPQHF.

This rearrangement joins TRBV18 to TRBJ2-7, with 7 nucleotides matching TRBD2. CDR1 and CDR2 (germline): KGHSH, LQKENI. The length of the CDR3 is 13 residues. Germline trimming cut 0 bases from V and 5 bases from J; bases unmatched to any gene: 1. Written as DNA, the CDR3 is TGTGCCAGCTCACCACCGGCGGGGGACGAGCAGTACTTC. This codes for CASSPPAGDEQYF.

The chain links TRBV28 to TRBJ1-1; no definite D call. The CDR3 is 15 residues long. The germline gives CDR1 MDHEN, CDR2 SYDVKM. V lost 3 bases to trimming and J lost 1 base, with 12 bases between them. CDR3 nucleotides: TGTGCCAGCAGTTTTGGAGACGGCGGGAACACTGAAGCTTTCTTT. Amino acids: CASSFGDGGNTEAFF.

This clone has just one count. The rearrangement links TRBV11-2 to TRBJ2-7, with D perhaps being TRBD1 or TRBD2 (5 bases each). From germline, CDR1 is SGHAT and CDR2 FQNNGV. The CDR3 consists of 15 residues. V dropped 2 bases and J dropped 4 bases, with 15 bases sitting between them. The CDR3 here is CASSLSPQGAYEQYF. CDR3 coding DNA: TGTGCCAGCAGCTTAAGTCCGCAGGGAGCATACGAGCAGTACTTC.

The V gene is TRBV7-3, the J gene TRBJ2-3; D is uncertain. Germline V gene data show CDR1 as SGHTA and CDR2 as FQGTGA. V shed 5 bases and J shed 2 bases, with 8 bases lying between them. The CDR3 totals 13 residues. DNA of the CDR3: TGTGCCAGCAGCGTTCAATACACAGATACGCAGTATTTT. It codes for CASSVQYTDTQYF.

CDR3 coding DNA: TGTGCCAGCAGACTAGGGACTAGCGGGAGTAAAACCGGGGAGCTGTTTTTT. Amino acids: CASRLGTSGSKTGELFF. V is TRBV27 and J is TRBJ2-2; 14 positions match TRBD2. J gave up 5 bases and V 6 bases, and 8 bases lay outside the gene matches. Germline CDR1 reads MNHEY; CDR2 reads SMNVEV (reference sequence). The length of the CDR3 is 17 residues.

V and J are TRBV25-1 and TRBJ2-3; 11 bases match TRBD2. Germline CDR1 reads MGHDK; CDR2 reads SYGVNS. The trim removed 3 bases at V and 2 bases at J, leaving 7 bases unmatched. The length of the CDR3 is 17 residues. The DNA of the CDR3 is TGTGCCAGCAGTGACGTGGGACTAGCGGAGTCCACAGATACGCAGTATTTT. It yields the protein CASSDVGLAESTDTQYF. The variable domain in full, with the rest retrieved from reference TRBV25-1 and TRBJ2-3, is EADIYQTPRYLVIGTGKKITLECSQTMGHDKMYWYQQDPGMELHLIHYSYGVNSTEKGDLSSESTVSRIRTEHFPLTLESARPSHTSQYLCASSDVGLAESTDTQYFGPGTRLTVL.

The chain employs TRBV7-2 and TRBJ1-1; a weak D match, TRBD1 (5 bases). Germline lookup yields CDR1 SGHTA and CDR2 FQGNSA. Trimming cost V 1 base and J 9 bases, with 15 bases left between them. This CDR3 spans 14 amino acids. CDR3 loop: CASSLVRGGGQAFF. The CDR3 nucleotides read TGTGCCAGCAGCTTAGTTCGGGGTGGGGGACAAGCTTTCTTT.

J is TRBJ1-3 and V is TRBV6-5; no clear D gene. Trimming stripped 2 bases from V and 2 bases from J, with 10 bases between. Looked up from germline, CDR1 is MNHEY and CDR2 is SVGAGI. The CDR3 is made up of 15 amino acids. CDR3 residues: CASSYRANTGNTIYF. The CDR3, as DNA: TGTGCCAGCAGTTACCGTGCCAATACTGGAAACACCATATATTTT.

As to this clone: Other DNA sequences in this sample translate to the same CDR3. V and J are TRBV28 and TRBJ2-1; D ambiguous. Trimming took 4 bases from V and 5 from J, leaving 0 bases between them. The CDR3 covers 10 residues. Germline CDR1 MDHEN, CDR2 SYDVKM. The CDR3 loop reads CASSYNEQFF. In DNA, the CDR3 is TGTGCCAGCAGTTACAATGAGCAGTTCTTC.

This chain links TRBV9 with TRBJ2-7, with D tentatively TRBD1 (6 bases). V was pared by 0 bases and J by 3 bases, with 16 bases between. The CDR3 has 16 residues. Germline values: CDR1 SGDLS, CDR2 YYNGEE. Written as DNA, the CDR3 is TGTGCCAGCAGCGTAGTGGGGACACCGAATTACTACGAGCAGTACTTC. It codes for CASSVVGTPNYYEQYF.

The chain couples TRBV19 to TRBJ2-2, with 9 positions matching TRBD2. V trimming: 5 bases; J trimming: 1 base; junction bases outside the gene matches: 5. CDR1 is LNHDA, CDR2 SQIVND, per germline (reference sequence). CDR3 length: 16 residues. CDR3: CASSPLAGKNTGELFF. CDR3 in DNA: TGTGCCAGTAGTCCCCTAGCGGGAAAGAACACCGGGGAGCTGTTTTTT.

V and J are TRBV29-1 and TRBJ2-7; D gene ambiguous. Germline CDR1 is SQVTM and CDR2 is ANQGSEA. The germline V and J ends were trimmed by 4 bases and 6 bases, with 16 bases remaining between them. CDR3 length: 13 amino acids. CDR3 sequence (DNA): TGCAGCGTTGGGGCAGGACGCCTTGGCGAGCAGTACTTC. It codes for CSVGAGRLGEQYF.

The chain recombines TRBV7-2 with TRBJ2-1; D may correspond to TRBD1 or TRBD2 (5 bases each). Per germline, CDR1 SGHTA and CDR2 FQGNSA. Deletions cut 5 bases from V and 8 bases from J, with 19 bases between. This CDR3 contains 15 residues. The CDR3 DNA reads TGTGCCAGCAGCGCCATCGGGACGCAGGTATATGAGCAGTTCTTC. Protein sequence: CASSAIGTQVYEQFF. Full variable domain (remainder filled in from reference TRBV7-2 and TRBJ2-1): GAGVSQSPSNKVTEKGKDVELRCDPISGHTALYWYRQSLGQGLEFLIYFQGNSAPDKSGLPSDRFSAERTGGSVSTLTIQRTQQEDSAVYLCASSAIGTQVYEQFFGPGTRLTVL.

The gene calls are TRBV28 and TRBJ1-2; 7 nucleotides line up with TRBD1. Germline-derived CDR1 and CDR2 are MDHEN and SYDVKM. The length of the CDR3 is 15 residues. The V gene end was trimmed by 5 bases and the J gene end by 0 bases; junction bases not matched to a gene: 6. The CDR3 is CASSPGDSTNYGYTF. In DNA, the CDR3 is TGTGCCAGCAGTCCGGGGGACAGCACTAACTATGGCTACACCTTC.

CDR3 in amino acids: CASDEGSGNTIYF. The DNA of the CDR3 is TGTGCCAGCGATGAGGGGTCTGGAAACACCATATATTTT. This chain links TRBV28 with TRBJ1-3, with D possibly being TRBD1 (5 bases). The V end lost 8 bases, the J end lost 1 base, and 9 bases lay between the germline ends. The germline V gene encodes CDR1 MDHEN and CDR2 SYDVKM. The CDR3 length is 13 residues.